This TCR beta chain was obtained from a study of response to subunit inactivated influenza vaccine. CDR3 size: 13 residues. The germline gives CDR1 SGHVS, CDR2 FNYEAQ. V was trimmed by 4 bases and J by 2 bases, leaving 8 bases between them. TCRdb redid the calling of the RT-PCR reads with MiXCR, one entry per CDR3 protein. The top ten hold about 28% of the sample, which has approximately 200,000 distinct CDR3 sequences, around an eighth seen once. The rearrangement links TRBV7-6 to TRBJ1-1; no reliable D call. The sample consisted of CD8+ T cells sorted from PBMCs, taken approximately 5 days after vaccination. This TCR was recovered from a man aged 45-60 years who received an inactivated influenza vaccine. The CDR3, as DNA: TGTGCCAGCAGCTGGGAGAGAAACACTGAAGCTTTCTTT. Translated: CASSWERNTEAFF.